These T cell receptor beta chains were read from a single sample in a study of blood T cell repertoires in COVID-19. Libraries were prepared by immunoSEQ multiplex PCR; TCRdb keeps only in-frame clonotypes and omits some of them. The data contain a few hundred thousand clones, roughly 87% of them singletons. Sequencing was done on a sample of PBMCs or T cells enriched from blood (not recorded which). These receptors all stem from a young woman who had recovered from COVID-19. Both conserved end residues are part of each CDR3. Fields, in order: V gene, J gene, CDR3 protein.

TRBV3-1/TRBV3-2	TRBJ1-2	CASSQGGRENGYTF
TRBV29-1	TRBJ2-2	CSVAHSNTGELFF
TRBV7-9	TRBJ1-6	CASRPPGTDNSPLHF
TRBV28	TRBJ1-2	CASSSRWGYTF
TRBV19	TRBJ1-4	CASSLRGQSHEKLFF
TRBV2	TRBJ1-6	CASTGNSDNSPLHF
TRBV19	TRBJ1-5	CASSTIGGNQPQHF
TRBV5-1	TRBJ2-2	CASSTGQGYTGELFF
TRBV3-1/TRBV3-2	TRBJ2-3	CASSRSKTSGKGTDTQYF
TRBV12-5	TRBJ1-1	CASAYNTEAFF
TRBV11-2	TRBJ1-2	CASRDSNYGYTF
TRBV7-8	TRBJ2-7	CASSLGATYEQYF
TRBV19	TRBJ1-5	CASSFGRGSPQHF
TRBV7-7	TRBJ2-1	CASSPSSGSINEQFF
TRBV5-1	TRBJ1-1	CASRTTGTNTEAFF
TRBV27	TRBJ2-7	CASSAAGQTPYEQYF
TRBV14	TRBJ1-1	CASSQGRGTEAFF
TRBV18	TRBJ2-6	CASSPPVWLAGVSGANVLTF
TRBV5-4	TRBJ2-2	CASSASGVEAGELFF
TRBV6-1	TRBJ1-2	CASSVSEIVSGEAYGYTF
TRBV18	TRBJ2-1	CASSPLGTEYYNEQFF
TRBV7-9	TRBJ2-3	CASSKGGQGSYTQYF
TRBV7-9	TRBJ2-3	CASSAGAGGQTDTQYF
TRBV7-3	TRBJ2-3	CASSPGGRGAGDTQYF
TRBV18	TRBJ1-4	CASSPTATNEKLFF
TRBV5-1	TRBJ1-1	CASSLELARTRRENEAFF
TRBV2	TRBJ2-2	CASSVAGAANTGELFF
TRBV7-9	TRBJ1-4	CASSLFREVTNEKLFF
TRBV18	TRBJ2-6	CASSPIGTGFNSGANVLTF
TRBV25-1	TRBJ1-2	CASSAWDSFYGYTF
TRBV27	TRBJ2-1	CASSSAGGGYNEQFF
TRBV11-2	TRBJ2-7	CASSAGGRGYEQYF
TRBV6-6	TRBJ1-5	CASSYLDGRGNQPQHF
TRBV4-1	TRBJ1-2	CASSQGPGRRTYGYTF
TRBV29-1	TRBJ2-5	CSVEAQGAGETQYF
TRBV19	TRBJ1-4	CASSRTGETNEKLFF
TRBV15	TRBJ1-2	CATRADGYTF
TRBV5-1	TRBJ1-1	CASSLYSGSLNTEAFF
TRBV27	TRBJ2-3	CASSPRLLLGDTQYF
TRBV4-1	TRBJ1-2	CASSPGTAYYGYTF
TRBV6-2/TRBV6-3	TRBJ2-7	CASSLRGEQYF
TRBV7-9	TRBJ1-4	CASSLGSAGGNEKLFF
TRBV27	TRBJ1-6	CASSFYALPTGGWRSLHF
TRBV6-1	TRBJ1-6	CASSDVLPLHF
TRBV27	TRBJ1-5	CASTNQPQHF
TRBV28	TRBJ1-2	CATSLGQGGTGYTF
TRBV28	TRBJ1-2	CASSLTGSGGYTF
TRBV21-1	TRBJ2-7	CASSSYARETSDRVQYF
TRBV7-9	TRBJ2-2	CASSLRIRREGRVGELFF
TRBV27	TRBJ2-2	CASSLIVGPNTGELFF
TRBV21-1	TRBJ2-3	CASSPRDRPHVITDTQYF
TRBV5-1	TRBJ1-1	CASSQTTGNTEAFF
TRBV28	TRBJ2-7	CASRYSSYEQYF
TRBV4-1	TRBJ1-2	CASSPRQGLYGYTF